This T cell receptor (beta chain) originates from a study of blood T cells in healthy people across ages. Study context: Researchers report that template switching captured about one barcoded beta molecule per two T cells. Study-wide findings and caveats: Among T cells, TCR beta diversity per million cells dropped roughly linearly as age rose. Donors of long life had a larger count of naive CD4+ cells and greater diversity than aged donors. Estimated diversity, derived from one million T cells, was regarded as an underestimate.

As to this clonotype: Its cognate antigen is unknown.

Trimming at V came to 0 bases and at J to 4 bases, leaving 10 bases not matched to a gene. Germline CDR1 LGHNA, CDR2 YSLEER. CDR3 length: 18 residues. Primed by a sample-barcoded 5' primer and a J-beta primer mix, a second PCR proceeded for 7 to 11 cycles. TCRdb reprocessed the 5' RACE reads with MiXCR, giving one entry per CDR3 protein. The sample shows about 2 million distinct CDR3 sequences, 40% to 55% of them seen only once. The sequence came from a woman aged 40 to 50 in good health. The J gene is TRBJ2-2, the V gene TRBV4-3; 8 bases agree with TRBD2. Material: blood. The CDR3, as DNA: TGCGCCAGCAGCCAAGATTGGTCGGCGGGGGGCGGCACCGGGGAGCTGTTTTTT. Amino acid sequence: CASSQDWSAGGGTGELFF.